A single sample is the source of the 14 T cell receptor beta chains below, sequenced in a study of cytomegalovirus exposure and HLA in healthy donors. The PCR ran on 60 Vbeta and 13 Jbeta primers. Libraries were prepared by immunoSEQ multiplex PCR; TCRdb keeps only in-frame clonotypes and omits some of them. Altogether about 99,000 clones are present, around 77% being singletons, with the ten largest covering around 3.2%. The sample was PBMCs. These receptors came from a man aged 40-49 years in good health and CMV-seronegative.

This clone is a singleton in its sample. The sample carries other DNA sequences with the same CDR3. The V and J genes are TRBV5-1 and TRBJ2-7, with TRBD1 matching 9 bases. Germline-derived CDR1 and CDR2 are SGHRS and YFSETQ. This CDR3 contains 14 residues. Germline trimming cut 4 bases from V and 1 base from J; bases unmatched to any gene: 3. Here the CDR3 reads CASSIGQGSYEQYF. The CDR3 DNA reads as TGCGCCAGCAGCATCGGACAGGGGTCCTACGAGCAGTACTTC.

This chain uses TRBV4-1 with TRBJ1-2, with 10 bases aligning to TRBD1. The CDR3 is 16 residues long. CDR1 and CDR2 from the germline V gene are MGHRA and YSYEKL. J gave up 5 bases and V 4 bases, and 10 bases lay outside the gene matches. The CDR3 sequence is CASSPKNDRGQYGYTF. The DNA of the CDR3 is TGCGCCAGCAGCCCGAAAAACGACAGGGGGCAGTATGGCTACACCTTC.

The CDR3 spells CASSLGQGAGEKLFF. CDR3 DNA sequence: TGCGCCAGCAGCCTCGGACAGGGGGCTGGTGAAAAACTGTTTTTT. V usage is TRBV5-1 and J usage is TRBJ1-4; 11 bases line up with TRBD1. This CDR3 is 15 amino acids long. Germline V gene lookup returns CDR1 SGHRS and CDR2 YFSETQ. The V gene end was trimmed by 4 bases and the J gene end by 7 bases; junction bases not matched to a gene: 6.

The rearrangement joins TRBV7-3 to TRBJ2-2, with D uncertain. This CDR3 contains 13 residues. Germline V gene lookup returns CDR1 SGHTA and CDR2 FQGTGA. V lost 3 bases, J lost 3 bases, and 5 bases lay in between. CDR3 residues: CASSFTDTGELFF. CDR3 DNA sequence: TGTGCCAGCAGCTTTACAGACACCGGGGAGCTGTTTTTT.

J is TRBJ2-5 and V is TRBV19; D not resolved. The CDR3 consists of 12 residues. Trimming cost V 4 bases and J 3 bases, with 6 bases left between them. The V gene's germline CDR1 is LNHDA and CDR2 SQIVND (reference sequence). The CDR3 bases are TGTGCCAGTAGTAACCTAAAAGAGACCCAGTACTTC. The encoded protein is CASSNLKETQYF.

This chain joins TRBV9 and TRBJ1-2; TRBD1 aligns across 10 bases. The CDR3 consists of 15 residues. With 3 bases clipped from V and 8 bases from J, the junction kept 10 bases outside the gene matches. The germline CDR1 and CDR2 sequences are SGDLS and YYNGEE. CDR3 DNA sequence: TGTGCCAGCAGCGCTACCGACAGGGGGCACAAGGGCTACACCTTC. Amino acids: CASSATDRGHKGYTF.

In DNA, the CDR3 is TGTGCCAGCAGACCCCCCGGACTAGCGGGAGTCGAGCAGTACTTC. Residues: CASRPPGLAGVEQYF. The rearrangement links TRBV7-2 to TRBJ2-7, with TRBD2 matching 13 bases. Unmatched junction bases numbered 8, after V lost 6 bases and J lost 6 bases. The CDR3 has 15 residues. Germline CDR1 and CDR2: SGHTA and FQGNSA.

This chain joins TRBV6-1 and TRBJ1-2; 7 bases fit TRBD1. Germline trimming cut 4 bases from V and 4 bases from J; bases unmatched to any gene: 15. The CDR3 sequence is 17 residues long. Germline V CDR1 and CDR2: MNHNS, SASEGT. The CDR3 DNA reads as TGTGCCAGCAGTGTTGGAGGGATCCGGGACAGAGCCTATGGCTACACCTTC. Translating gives CASSVGGIRDRAYGYTF.

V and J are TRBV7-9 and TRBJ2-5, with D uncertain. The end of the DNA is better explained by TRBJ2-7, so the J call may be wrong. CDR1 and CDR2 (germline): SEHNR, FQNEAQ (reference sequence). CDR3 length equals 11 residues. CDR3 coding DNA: TGTGCCAGCAGCCCTACAGCCGAGCAGTACTTC. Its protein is CASSPTAEQYF.

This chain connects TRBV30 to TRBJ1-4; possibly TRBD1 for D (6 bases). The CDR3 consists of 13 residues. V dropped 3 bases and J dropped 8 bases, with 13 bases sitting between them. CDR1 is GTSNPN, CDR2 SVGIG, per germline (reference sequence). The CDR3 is CAWRGGGQEKLFF. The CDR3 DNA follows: TGTGCCTGGAGAGGGGGAGGGCAGGAAAAACTGTTTTTT.

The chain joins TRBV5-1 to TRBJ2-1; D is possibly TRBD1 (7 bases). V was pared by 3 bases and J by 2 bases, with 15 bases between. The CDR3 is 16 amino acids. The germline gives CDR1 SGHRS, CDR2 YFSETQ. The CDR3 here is CASSSTQGGPYNEQFF. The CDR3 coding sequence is TGCGCCAGCAGCTCCACCCAGGGGGGTCCCTACAATGAGCAGTTCTTC.

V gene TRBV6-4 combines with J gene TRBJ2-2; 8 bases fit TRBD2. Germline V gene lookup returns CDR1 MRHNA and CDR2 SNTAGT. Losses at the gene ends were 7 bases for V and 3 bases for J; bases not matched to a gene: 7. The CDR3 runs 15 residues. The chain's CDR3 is CASKSGGADTGELFF. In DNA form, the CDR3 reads TGTGCCAGCAAGTCGGGGGGGGCGGACACCGGGGAGCTGTTTTTT.

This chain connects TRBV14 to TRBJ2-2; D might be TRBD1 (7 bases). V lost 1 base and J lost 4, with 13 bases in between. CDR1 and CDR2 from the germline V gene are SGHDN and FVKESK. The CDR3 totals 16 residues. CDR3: CASSQGRGRITGELFF. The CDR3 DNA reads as TGTGCCAGCAGCCAAGGGAGGGGGCGGATCACCGGGGAGCTGTTTTTT.

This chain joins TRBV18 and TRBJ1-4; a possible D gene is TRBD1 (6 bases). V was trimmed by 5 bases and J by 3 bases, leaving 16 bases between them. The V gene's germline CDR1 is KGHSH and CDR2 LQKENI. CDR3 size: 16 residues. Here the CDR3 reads CASSLYREKSNEKLFF. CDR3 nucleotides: TGTGCCAGCTCATTATACAGGGAGAAGTCTAATGAAAAACTGTTTTTT.